Below are 21 T cell receptor beta chains sequenced from a single sample in a study of early stage breast cancer tumors. The protocol was immunoSEQ multiplex PCR, while the TCRdb copy is restricted to in-frame clones and leaves out a portion. The repertoire consists of fewer than 35,000 clones, with 74% occurring once and the leading ten covering over 9%. The sequenced material came from breast tumor tissue. These receptors all come from a person aged 25 to 40 with breast cancer.

This clone is a singleton in its sample. The chain has TRBV9 and TRBJ2-7, with TRBD2 matching over 8 bases. Germline-derived CDR1 and CDR2 are SGDLS and YYNGEE. This CDR3 is built from 16 residues. Trimming cost V 2 bases and J 3 bases; bases outside gene matches: 10. CDR3 nucleotides: TGTGCCAGCAGCGTCGGGGGGGGGAAAAGCTACTACGAGCAGTACTTC. Residues: CASSVGGGKSYYEQYF.

The J gene is TRBJ2-7, the V gene TRBV11-3; D may be TRBD1 (6 bases). Germline lookup yields CDR1 SGHNT and CDR2 YENEEA. V lost 4 bases, J lost 2 bases, and 9 bases lay in between. The CDR3 is 13 residues long. Written as DNA, the CDR3 is TGTGCCAGCAGCTCTGGACAGACCTACGAGCAGTACTTC. It specifies CASSSGQTYEQYF.

The gene calls are TRBV6-6 and TRBJ2-7, with TRBD2 as a possible D gene (6 bases). Trimming left V 6 bases short and J 2 bases short, with 17 bases between. CDR1 is MNHNY, CDR2 SVGAGI, per germline (reference sequence). The CDR3 has 15 residues. The CDR3 bases are TGTGCCAGCAGCACTCAGGGAGGAGAAACCTACGAGCAGTACTTC. Encoded protein: CASSTQGGETYEQYF.

The V call is TRBV18, the J call TRBJ2-7, with D possibly matching TRBD1 (6 bases). Trimming cost V 6 bases and J 2 bases, with 8 bases left between them. CDR1 and CDR2 (germline): KGHSH, LQKENI. This CDR3 is built from 12 residues. This chain's CDR3 is CASSYRAYEQYF. The CDR3 DNA sequence: TGTGCCAGCTCGTACAGGGCCTACGAGCAGTACTTC.

The rearrangement joins TRBV18 to TRBJ2-1; D is ambiguous. The length of the CDR3 is 13 residues. V lost 6 bases and J 0 bases, leaving 6 bases between the germline ends. The germline V gene has CDR1 KGHSH and CDR2 LQKENI. CDR3 DNA: TGTGCCAGCTCGTGGTTCTCCTACAATGAGCAGTTCTTC. Its protein is CASSWFSYNEQFF. The entire variable domain, with the rest obtained from reference TRBV18 and TRBJ2-1, is as follows: NAGVMQNPRHLVRRRGQEARLRCSPMKGHSHVYWYRQLPEEGLKFMVYLQKENIIDESGMPKERFSAEFPKEGPSILRIQQVVRGDSAAYFCASSWFSYNEQFFGPGTRLTVL.

In this sample, this clone turned up a few times. The chain couples TRBV6-5 to TRBJ2-3; D is undetermined. This CDR3 is built from 13 residues. Germline-derived CDR1 and CDR2 are MNHEY and SVGAGI. Trimming removed 5 bases from V and 1 base from J, with 7 bases in between. The CDR3 DNA reads TGTGCCAGCAGTCTACAAGGCACAGATACGCAGTATTTT. Protein product: CASSLQGTDTQYF.

V and J are TRBV4-2 and TRBJ1-1; TRBD1 agrees at 10 bases. Trimming cost V 3 bases and J 1 base; bases outside gene matches: 8. Germline V gene sequence: CDR1 LGHNA, CDR2 YNFKEQ. The CDR3 has 17 amino acids. CDR3 protein: CASSQPGTGAENTEAFF. In DNA, the CDR3 is TGTGCCAGCAGCCAGCCCGGGACAGGGGCCGAGAACACTGAAGCTTTCTTT.

This clone was seen more than once but under ten times. This sequence joins TRBV6-6 and TRBJ1-1; the D is unclear. CDR3 size: 11 residues. Trimming took 5 bases from V and 7 from J, leaving 8 bases between them. Germline assignment: CDR1 MNHNY and CDR2 SVGAGI (reference sequence). The CDR3 DNA follows: TGTGCCAGCAGTCTAGACAATGAAGCTTTCTTT. This encodes CASSLDNEAFF.

The rearrangement links TRBV11-2 to TRBJ2-3; no definite D call. V was pared by 5 bases and J by 2 bases, with 14 bases between. CDR1 SGHAT and CDR2 FQNNGV come from the germline V gene. The length of the CDR3 is 15 residues. This CDR3 is CASSPTRRITDTQYF. CDR3 bases: TGTGCCAGCAGCCCTACCCGCCGGATCACAGATACGCAGTATTTT.

This clone was counted a single time. The chain joins TRBV30 to TRBJ2-5, with a weak D call TRBD1 (6 bases). The length of the CDR3 is 13 residues. Germline V gene data show CDR1 as GTSNPN and CDR2 as SVGIG (reference sequence). Trimming stripped 1 base from V and 5 bases from J, with 11 bases between. CDR3 protein: CAWSGTRGETQYF. DNA for the CDR3: TGTGCCTGGAGTGGCACGAGGGGGGAGACCCAGTACTTC.

The rearrangement joins TRBV6-4 to TRBJ1-2; D is unclear. CDR1 and CDR2 (germline): MRHNA, SNTAGT. The CDR3 extends over 15 amino acids. V was shortened by 2 bases and J by 8 bases, with 18 bases between the two germline ends. The DNA for the CDR3 is TGTGCCAGCAGTGACGGTGCAGGAGGAGGCCGGGGCTACACCTTC. It is translated as CASSDGAGGGRGYTF.

V gene TRBV10-2 combines with J gene TRBJ1-2, with TRBD1 matching over 7 bases. V lost 0 bases, J lost 4 bases, and 17 bases stayed unmatched. This CDR3 is 19 amino acids long. CDR1 and CDR2 from the germline V gene are WSHSY and SAAADI. The CDR3 protein is CASSESVKTSGTVGYGYTF. The CDR3 DNA sequence: TGCGCCAGCAGTGAGTCGGTGAAGACTTCCGGGACAGTAGGCTATGGCTACACCTTC.

The chain has TRBV9 and TRBJ2-7; D gene unclear. From germline, CDR1 is SGDLS and CDR2 YYNGEE. The CDR3 is 15 residues long. Trimming shortened V by 0 bases and J by 0 bases, and 10 bases separated the two germline ends. This CDR3 is CASSVAPETSYEQYF. CDR3 in DNA: TGTGCCAGCAGCGTAGCGCCCGAGACCTCCTACGAGCAGTACTTC.

This clone was seen only a few times. The chain is built from TRBV5-1 and TRBJ2-6; D is uncertain. In germline, CDR1 is SGHRS, CDR2 YFSETQ. The CDR3 totals 14 residues. V lost 7 bases and J 1 base, leaving 9 bases between the germline ends. This CDR3 is CASQTESGANVLTF. The CDR3 nucleotides read TGCGCCAGCCAAACCGAATCTGGGGCCAACGTCCTGACTTTC.

CDR3 sequence (DNA): TGTGCCAGCAGTTGGCCAGAGCATAACTATGGCTACACCTTC. Translating it yields CASSWPEHNYGYTF. The V gene is TRBV28, the J gene TRBJ1-2; D remains ambiguous. This CDR3 spans 14 amino acids. Trimming took 4 bases from V and 1 from J, leaving 10 bases between them. Germline values: CDR1 MDHEN, CDR2 SYDVKM.

This clone was counted only a few times. V and J are TRBV4-3 and TRBJ1-5; maybe TRBD1 (5 bases). Germline values: CDR1 LGHNA, CDR2 YSLEER. Trimming left V 0 bases short and J 7 bases short, with 10 bases between. This CDR3 has 14 amino acids. The CDR3 DNA sequence: TGCGCCAGCAGCCAAGACGAGGGGTTCCAGCCCCAGCATTTT. Protein: CASSQDEGFQPQHF.

The genes are TRBV4-2 and TRBJ2-3; D is perhaps TRBD2 (6 bases). Germline CDR1 and CDR2: LGHNA and YNFKEQ. This CDR3 region has 22 residues. V lost 0 bases and J 2 bases, leaving 30 bases between the germline ends. CDR3 DNA sequence: TGTGCCAGCAGCCAAGAACAGGAGGGTGTCTCTGGCCGGAAAAAAATCACAGATACGCAGTATTTT. Protein: CASSQEQEGVSGRKKITDTQYF.

The chain couples TRBV5-1 to TRBJ2-7; no reliable D call. The CDR3 has 13 residues. Trimming cost V 4 bases and J 2 bases, with 10 bases left between them. CDR1 is SGHRS, CDR2 YFSETQ, per germline. The CDR3 here is CASSQTGTYEQYF. The CDR3 nucleotides read TGCGCCAGCAGCCAGACTGGAACCTACGAGCAGTACTTC. Combining the CDR3 with reference TRBV5-1 and TRBJ2-7 gives the whole variable domain KAGVTQTPRYLIKTRGQQVTLSCSPISGHRSVSWYQQTPGQGLQFLFEYFSETQRNKGNFPGRFSGRQFSNSRSEMNVSTLELGDSALYLCASSQTGTYEQYFGPGTRLTVT.

This chain connects TRBV19 to TRBJ1-5, with D hard to call. The CDR3 spans 15 residues. Trimming removed 3 bases from V and 0 bases from J, with 9 bases in between. Germline V gene lookup returns CDR1 LNHDA and CDR2 SQIVND (reference sequence). For the CDR3, the DNA is TGTGCCAGTAGTATCTCCGAGGATAGCAATCAGCCCCAGCATTTT. Translation: CASSISEDSNQPQHF.

The V and J genes are TRBV5-5 and TRBJ2-7; no reliable D call. The V gene lost 1 base and the J gene lost 3 bases, with 8 bases spanning the gap. Looked up from germline, CDR1 is SGHKS and CDR2 is YYEKEE (reference sequence). The CDR3 runs 13 residues. The CDR3 here is CASSLSKYYEQYF. CDR3 bases: TGTGCCAGCAGCTTGTCAAAGTACTACGAGCAGTACTTC.

V gene TRBV19 combines with J gene TRBJ2-7; 10 bases are shared with TRBD2. With 10 bases clipped from V and 7 bases from J, the junction kept 16 bases outside the gene matches. The CDR3 extends over 15 amino acids. CDR1 LNHDA and CDR2 SQIVND come from the germline V gene (reference sequence). The CDR3 bases are TGTGCCACCAAAATCACAGCTAGCGGGAGATGGGAGCAGTACTTC. Translation: CATKITASGRWEQYF.